The 12 T cell receptor beta chains given below trace back to one sample, sequenced in a study of T cells in localized non-small cell lung cancer. Repertoires were generated with immunoSEQ multiplex PCR, while TCRdb's copy carries only in-frame clones and drops some. The data hold 30,000 to 35,000 clones, with approximately 92% observed a single time. This specimen consisted of peripheral blood, obtained before any cancer treatment. Every receptor here comes from a female donor over 55 with stage I lung adenocarcinoma.

This clone has a handful of counts. In DNA form, the CDR3 reads TGTGCCAGCAGCTTAGCGAGGAGGAGGGGCGGGACCGGGGAGCTGTTTTTT. Translation: CASSLARRRGGTGELFF. The chain couples TRBV7-2 to TRBJ2-2, with a weak D call TRBD2 (6 bases). V dropped 0 bases and J dropped 5 bases, with 16 bases sitting between them. This CDR3 contains 17 residues. Per the germline V gene, CDR1 is SGHTA and CDR2 is FQGNSA.

Only one count was recorded for this clone. This chain links TRBV7-8 with TRBJ1-5; 12 bases agree with TRBD1. The CDR3 is 18 residues long. CDR1 and CDR2 from the germline V gene are SGHVS and FQNEAQ. With V trimmed by 1 base and J by 6 bases, 10 bases remained unmatched. The CDR3 spells CASSLVNWDRGLLQPQHF. The CDR3 DNA is TGTGCCAGCAGCTTAGTTAATTGGGACAGGGGGCTTCTTCAGCCCCAGCATTTT.

This chain uses TRBV7-2 with TRBJ2-7; no firm D call. This CDR3 is 14 amino acids long. V lost 5 bases and J lost 3, with 14 bases in between. Germline assignment: CDR1 SGHTA and CDR2 FQGNSA. The CDR3 bases are TGTGCCAGCAGCCTAGACCCGGGCCACTACGAGCAGTACTTC. As protein: CASSLDPGHYEQYF.

V usage is TRBV28 and J usage is TRBJ2-5, with 8 bases fitting TRBD2. Germline V gene lookup returns CDR1 MDHEN and CDR2 SYDVKM. The CDR3 has 15 amino acids. The trim removed 6 bases at V and 6 bases at J, leaving 12 bases unmatched. The CDR3 protein is CASRPGTRAVQTQYF. The CDR3 DNA sequence: TGTGCCAGCAGACCCGGGACTAGAGCTGTACAGACCCAGTACTTC.

The rearrangement uses TRBV27 and TRBJ1-1; tentative D call: TRBD1 (6 bases). V lost 3 bases and J lost 5, with 10 bases in between. The CDR3 consists of 13 residues. Per germline, CDR1 MNHEY and CDR2 SMNVEV (reference sequence). CDR3 region: CASSFRRGTEAFF. In DNA form, the CDR3 reads TGTGCCAGCAGTTTTCGGAGGGGGACTGAAGCTTTCTTT.

In nucleotides, the CDR3 is TGTGCCAGCAACCTGGGACCACCGGATTCACCCCTCCACTTT. This codes for CASNLGPPDSPLHF. This sequence joins TRBV28 and TRBJ1-6; D might be TRBD1 (5 bases). In germline, CDR1 is MDHEN, CDR2 SYDVKM. The length of the CDR3 is 14 residues. V lost 7 bases to trimming and J lost 8 bases, with 15 bases between them.

This clone was observed a single time. The chain recombines TRBV10-3 with TRBJ2-7; TRBD1 is a possible D gene (7 bases). The germline V gene has CDR1 ENHRY and CDR2 SYGVKD. V lost 3 bases and J lost 3, with 15 bases in between. The CDR3 is made up of 15 amino acids. CDR3 nucleotide sequence: TGTGCCATCAGTGACCTCGGACAGGAGGGCTACGAGCAGTACTTC. Its protein is CAISDLGQEGYEQYF.

This chain connects TRBV5-6 to TRBJ1-6; D is uncertain. Trimming pared 2 bases from V and 10 bases from J, leaving 13 bases between. The CDR3 sequence is 14 residues long. Germline loops: CDR1 SGHDT, CDR2 YYEEEE. The CDR3 sequence: CASSFEGANSPLHF. The CDR3 region has the DNA TGTGCCAGCAGCTTTGAAGGAGCCAACTCACCCCTCCACTTT.

The rearrangement uses TRBV19 and TRBJ1-4; D is unresolved. There are 13 residues in the CDR3. Per germline, CDR1 LNHDA and CDR2 SQIVND (reference sequence). V was trimmed by 6 bases and J by 5 bases, leaving 10 bases between them. This CDR3 is CASRENTNEKLFF. The DNA of the CDR3 is TGTGCCAGTAGAGAGAATACCAATGAAAAACTGTTTTTT. Complete variable domain (other parts from reference TRBV19 and TRBJ1-4): DGGITQSPKYLFRKEGQNVTLSCEQNLNHDAMYWYRQDPGQGLRLIYYSQIVNDFQKGDIAEGYSVSREKKESFPLTVTSAQKNPTAFYLCASRENTNEKLFFGSGTQLSVL.

The chain carries TRBV5-6 and TRBJ2-1, with D uncertain. The CDR3 extends over 12 amino acids. V lost 4 bases, J lost 7 bases, and 9 bases lay in between. Per germline, CDR1 SGHDT and CDR2 YYEEEE. The CDR3 DNA reads as TGTGCCAGCAGCCAGACCCGGAATGAGCAGTTCTTC. This encodes CASSQTRNEQFF. Full variable domain (remainder filled in from reference TRBV5-6 and TRBJ2-1): DAGVTQSPTHLIKTRGQQVTLRCSPKSGHDTVSWYQQALGQGPQFIFQYYEEEERQRGNFPDRFSGHQFPNYSSELNVNALLLGDSALYLCASSQTRNEQFFGPGTRLTVL.

The J gene is TRBJ2-1, the V gene TRBV27; D call uncertain. The CDR3 totals 11 residues. The ends were cut back, 5 bases at V and 6 bases at J, with 5 bases in the middle. Per the germline V gene, CDR1 is MNHEY and CDR2 is SMNVEV (reference sequence). In DNA, the CDR3 is TGTGCCAGCAGTACGACCAATGAGCAGTTCTTC. Residues: CASSTTNEQFF.

The chain's CDR3 is CASSDIGNTIYF. As DNA, the CDR3 is TGTGCCAGCAGTGATATCGGAAACACCATATATTTT. V usage is TRBV6-5 and J usage is TRBJ1-3; D unclear. Germline V gene sequence: CDR1 MNHEY, CDR2 SVGAGI. The germline V and J ends were trimmed by 5 bases and 4 bases, with 6 bases remaining between them. This CDR3 region has 12 residues.